The 27 T cell receptor beta chains presented below share a single source sample, sequenced in a study of cytomegalovirus exposure and HLA in healthy donors. TCRdb keeps only in-frame clones here, not all; method: immunoSEQ multiplex PCR. The sample holds over 85,000 clones; around nine tenths are singletons and the top ten take 1.5% to 2%. The specimen was PBMCs. The receptors come from a woman aged 18-35 years in good health and CMV-seronegative.

V and J are TRBV10-1 and TRBJ2-1; D possibly corresponds to TRBD1 (6 bases). V lost 3 bases to trimming and J lost 4 bases, with 10 bases between them. Germline lookup yields CDR1 WNHNN and CDR2 SYGVQD (reference sequence). The CDR3 extends over 14 amino acids. The CDR3: CASSEQGRYNEQFF. The CDR3 region has the DNA TGCGCCAGCAGTGAACAGGGTCGGTACAATGAGCAGTTCTTC.

This clone has only one observation. Here the CDR3 reads CASSSKTLQGPYEQYF. CDR3 sequence (DNA): TGTGCCAGCAGTTCCAAAACGTTACAGGGTCCCTACGAGCAGTACTTC. The chain employs TRBV27 and TRBJ2-7; possibly TRBD1 for D (6 bases). Trimming took off 4 bases at V and 2 bases at J, with 18 bases between the two ends. Germline lookup yields CDR1 MNHEY and CDR2 SMNVEV (reference sequence). The CDR3 covers 16 residues.

The V gene is TRBV13, the J gene TRBJ2-4; 8 bases are a match to TRBD1. From germline, CDR1 is PRHDT and CDR2 FYEKMQ (reference sequence). The CDR3 runs to 17 residues. After removal of 3 bases from V and 9 bases from J, the junction contained 16 bases not matched to a gene. The CDR3 is CASSFWTGQVMAGIQYF. CDR3 nucleotides: TGTGCCAGCAGCTTCTGGACAGGGCAGGTAATGGCAGGCATTCAGTACTTC. Full variable domain (outside the CDR3, taken from reference TRBV13 and TRBJ2-4): AAGVIQSPRHLIKEKRETATLKCYPIPRHDTVYWYQQGPGQDPQFLISFYEKMQSDKGSIPDRFSAQQFSDYHSELNMSSLELGDSALYFCASSFWTGQVMAGIQYFGAGTRLSVL.

The chain recombines TRBV25-1 with TRBJ2-5, with TRBD1 matching 8 bases. Germline V CDR1 and CDR2: MGHDK, SYGVNS. Trimming cost V 6 bases and J 2 bases; bases outside gene matches: 11. This CDR3 contains 16 residues. CDR3 bases: TGTGCCAGCAGGGGTTATGTGACAGGGGTACAAGAGACCCAGTACTTC. Protein: CASRGYVTGVQETQYF.

This clone turned up a few times. CDR3 protein: CASSSNSILAGGFTGELFF. The CDR3 bases are TGTGCCAGCAGTTCTAATTCCATCCTAGCGGGGGGATTCACCGGGGAGCTGTTTTTT. The rearrangement links TRBV5-8 to TRBJ2-2, with 11 bases that match TRBD2. V trimming: 5 bases; J trimming: 4 bases; junction bases outside the gene matches: 16. Germline V lookup: CDR1 SGHTS, CDR2 YDEGEE. The CDR3 extends over 19 amino acids.

The CDR3 loop is CASSQEQGNTGELFF. DNA for the CDR3: TGTGCCAGCAGCCAAGAGCAGGGTAACACCGGGGAGCTGTTTTTT. The chain joins TRBV4-2 to TRBJ2-2; TRBD1 is a possible D gene (5 bases). The CDR3 has 15 amino acids. Per germline, CDR1 LGHNA and CDR2 YNFKEQ. V shed 0 bases and J shed 2 bases, with 7 bases lying between them.

In DNA form, the CDR3 reads TGTGCCAGCAGTGGCGGCGGTCACAATGAGCAGTTCTTC. Translation: CASSGGGHNEQFF. The chain uses TRBV6-4 and TRBJ2-1; no reliable D call. The V gene lost 4 bases and the J gene lost 5 bases, with 9 bases spanning the gap. Germline CDR1 reads MRHNA; CDR2 reads SNTAGT. The CDR3 covers 13 residues.

The CDR3 DNA follows: TGTGCCAGCAGCCAGTACAGGGGTGGGGCCGGGGAGCTGTTTTTT. Translating gives CASSQYRGGAGELFF. The gene calls are TRBV6-5 and TRBJ2-2; 7 bases fit TRBD1. Per germline, CDR1 MNHEY and CDR2 SVGAGI. The CDR3 runs to 15 residues. V was clipped by 6 bases and J by 6 bases; unmatched bases: 10.

The chain carries TRBV2 and TRBJ1-5; unclear D gene. With 6 bases removed from V and 2 bases from J, the gap between germline ends came to 14 bases. The germline gives CDR1 SNHLY, CDR2 FYNNEI. This CDR3 has 15 residues. DNA for the CDR3: TGTGCCAGCAGAGAACGGAGCGGGGGCAATCAGCCCCAGCATTTT. It is translated as CASRERSGGNQPQHF.

The CDR3 nucleotides read TGTGCCAGCAGCCCTCGGCGCAGGATGAACTATGGCTACACCTTC. This encodes CASSPRRRMNYGYTF. The chain combines TRBV28 with TRBJ1-2; the D is unclear. Germline V lookup: CDR1 MDHEN, CDR2 SYDVKM. The CDR3 is 15 residues long. V gave up 6 bases and J gave up 2 bases, with 16 bases separating them.

The DNA for the CDR3 is TGTGCCAGTAGTATCGGGACAGCGAGATATAATTCACCCCTCCACTTT. It codes for CASSIGTARYNSPLHF. The rearrangement links TRBV19 to TRBJ1-6; 7 bases line up with TRBD1. The V gene's germline CDR1 is LNHDA and CDR2 SQIVND (reference sequence). The CDR3 has 16 residues. With 3 bases clipped from V and 4 bases from J, the junction kept 6 bases outside the gene matches.

The CDR3 nucleotides are TGCAGCGTGTCGCGAGATACGCAGTATTTT. It yields the protein CSVSRDTQYF. The chain couples TRBV29-1 to TRBJ2-3; the D is unclear. Germline V gives CDR1 SQVTM, CDR2 ANQGSEA. With 6 bases removed from V and 5 bases from J, the gap between germline ends came to 6 bases. This CDR3 comprises 10 residues.

The V and J genes are TRBV29-1 and TRBJ1-2; D is perhaps TRBD1 (6 bases). Trimming shortened V by 3 bases and J by 13 bases, and 21 bases separated the two germline ends. CDR3 length: 13 residues. Looked up from germline, CDR1 is SQVTM and CDR2 is ANQGSEA. CDR3 nucleotide sequence: TGCAGCGTTGACAGTACAGGGAGGGCTGGTTGCACCTTC. Encoded protein: CSVDSTGRAGCTF.

J is TRBJ2-1 and V is TRBV4-1; 7 bases align to TRBD2. Losses at the gene ends were 5 bases for V and 8 bases for J; bases not matched to a gene: 18. There are 17 residues in the CDR3. Germline V CDR1 and CDR2: MGHRA, YSYEKL. As DNA, the CDR3 is TGCGCCAGCAGCACAATCATCCGAGGGAGGGAACGCGATGAGCAGTTCTTC. Translation: CASSTIIRGRERDEQFF.

The gene calls are TRBV4-1 and TRBJ2-2; 10 bases agree with TRBD2. This CDR3 is 20 amino acids long. The ends lost 2 bases at V and 5 bases at J; junction bases unmatched: 17. The germline CDR1 and CDR2 sequences are MGHRA and YSYEKL. The CDR3, as DNA: TGCGCCAGCAGCCAACCTCCTCTGGTAGCGGGAGGACGAAGGACCGGGGAGCTGTTTTTT. Amino acids: CASSQPPLVAGGRRTGELFF.

The table lists this clone with a count of one. The rearrangement joins TRBV11-2 to TRBJ2-7, with TRBD1 identical over 10 bases. CDR3 length equals 15 residues. The V gene end was trimmed by 4 bases and the J gene end by 2 bases; junction bases not matched to a gene: 5. CDR1 and CDR2 from the germline V gene are SGHAT and FQNNGV. The CDR3 loop reads CASSSTGTGAYEQYF. The CDR3 DNA follows: TGTGCCAGCAGCTCTACCGGGACAGGGGCCTACGAGCAGTACTTC.

This clone has ten or more counts. The chain joins TRBV30 to TRBJ1-4; 7 nucleotides align to TRBD1. Germline values: CDR1 GTSNPN, CDR2 SVGIG (reference sequence). There are 14 residues in the CDR3. V gave up 0 bases and J gave up 5 bases; unmatched junction bases: 3. CDR3 region: CAWSVLTGNEKLFF. The CDR3 DNA reads TGTGCCTGGAGTGTTCTGACAGGGAATGAAAAACTGTTTTTT.

The chain uses TRBV7-3 and TRBJ2-2; no clear D gene. With 5 bases removed from V and 0 bases from J, the gap between germline ends came to 4 bases. CDR1 and CDR2 (germline): SGHTA, FQGTGA. CDR3 length: 13 amino acids. The CDR3 sequence is CASSITNTGELFF. The CDR3 nucleotides read TGTGCCAGCAGCATCACGAACACCGGGGAGCTGTTTTTT. The full variable domain, completed using reference TRBV7-3 and TRBJ2-2, is GAGVSQTPSNKVTEKGKYVELRCDPISGHTALYWYRQSLGQGPEFLIYFQGTGAADDSGLPNDRFFAVRPEGSVSTLKIQRTERGDSAVYLCASSITNTGELFFGEGSRLTVL.

The J gene is TRBJ1-1, the V gene TRBV7-3, with D perhaps matching TRBD1 (6 bases). The V gene lost 1 base and the J gene lost 1 base, with 10 bases spanning the gap. The length of the CDR3 is 15 residues. Per the germline V gene, CDR1 is SGHTA and CDR2 is FQGTGA. The CDR3 sequence is CASSLMDRSNTEAFF. CDR3 DNA sequence: TGTGCCAGCAGCTTAATGGACAGATCGAACACTGAAGCTTTCTTT.

The chain joins TRBV5-1 to TRBJ1-5; TRBD1 might be the D (5 bases). CDR1 is SGHRS, CDR2 YFSETQ, per germline. The V end was cut by 0 bases, the J end by 6 bases, with 13 bases between. The CDR3 spans 15 residues. The DNA of the CDR3 is TGCGCCAGCAGCTTGGAAGGGGCGAAGGGTCAGCCCCAGCATTTT. Its protein product is CASSLEGAKGQPQHF.

The chain couples TRBV5-1 to TRBJ1-2, with unresolved D. V lost 0 bases and J lost 10, with 13 bases in between. The CDR3 runs 13 residues. Germline-derived CDR1 and CDR2 are SGHRS and YFSETQ. In nucleotides, the CDR3 is TGCGCCAGCAGCTTGGATGTTGGCTCTCTCTACACCTTC. Its protein product is CASSLDVGSLYTF.

The rearrangement uses TRBV6-5 and TRBJ1-2; D remains ambiguous. This CDR3 contains 13 residues. V was pared by 2 bases and J by 1 base, with 5 bases between. Germline V gene data show CDR1 as MNHEY and CDR2 as SVGAGI. CDR3 DNA sequence: TGTGCCAGCAGTTACACCTATAACTATGGCTACACCTTC. Its translation is CASSYTYNYGYTF.

The J gene is TRBJ2-3, the V gene TRBV11-2; TRBD1 is a possible D gene (6 bases). Trimming took off 4 bases at V and 2 bases at J, with 16 bases between the two ends. Germline CDR1 SGHAT, CDR2 FQNNGV. There are 16 residues in the CDR3. In DNA form, the CDR3 reads TGTGCCAGCAGCTCAATCCAGGGACATCTCACAGATACGCAGTATTTT. Residues: CASSSIQGHLTDTQYF.

The table lists this clone with a count of one. The gene calls are TRBV5-4 and TRBJ1-4; D gene ambiguous. This CDR3 comprises 15 residues. CDR1 is SGHNT, CDR2 YYREEE, per germline (reference sequence). Trimming took off 4 bases at V and 4 bases at J, with 14 bases between the two ends. CDR3 protein: CASSRDLGLNEKLFF. The CDR3 DNA sequence: TGTGCCAGCAGCCGCGACCTAGGCCTTAATGAAAAACTGTTTTTT.

The rearrangement joins TRBV9 to TRBJ2-5, with 10 bases lining up with TRBD2. The length of the CDR3 is 16 residues. With V trimmed by 0 bases and J by 4 bases, 6 bases remained unmatched. The V gene's germline CDR1 is SGDLS and CDR2 YYNGEE. The CDR3: CASSVAGAGGGETQYF. The CDR3 nucleotides read TGTGCCAGCAGCGTAGCCGGAGCGGGAGGGGGAGAGACCCAGTACTTC.

The V gene is TRBV7-8, the J gene TRBJ2-1; 7 bases align to TRBD1. Germline V lookup: CDR1 SGHVS, CDR2 FQNEAQ. This CDR3 contains 16 residues. V shed 5 bases and J 7 bases; nucleotides not matched to a gene: 14. Here the CDR3 DNA reads TGTGCCAGCAGCCGCGTTTTTGAGACAGGGCATAATGAGCAGTTCTTC. The encoded protein is CASSRVFETGHNEQFF.

The chain employs TRBV29-1 and TRBJ2-3, with a possible D match to TRBD2 (5 bases). CDR1 and CDR2 (germline): SQVTM, ANQGSEA. V was pared by 4 bases and J by 3 bases, with 8 bases between. The CDR3 has 12 residues. CDR3 in amino acids: CSVVRLTDTQYF. The CDR3 coding sequence is TGCAGCGTTGTTCGACTAACAGATACGCAGTATTTT.